This TCR beta chain was found in a study of blood T cell repertoires in COVID-19. Across the whole study: The United States, Italy and Spain supplied acute and convalescent COVID-19 samples. Sample material is recorded as cDNA or gDNA derived from T cells, B-cell-depleted T cells, or PBMCs.

Germline CDR1 is LNHDA and CDR2 is SQIVND (reference sequence). The CDR3 sequence is 15 residues long. V was trimmed by 4 bases and J by 4 bases, leaving 16 bases between them. Original handling: Researchers report that nucleated cell counts were estimated from reference gene primer amplification. Sequenced by immunoSEQ multiplex PCR; TCRdb stores in-frame clones only, minus some. Clonal size and the V and J genes are those of that table, whereas D and trimming came from the DNA. The sample shows about 89,000 clones, approximately 89% of them seen only once. This clonotype was obtained from a human donor with active COVID-19. The donor label of this sample is uncertain. The rearrangement uses TRBV19 and TRBJ1-1, with D perhaps TRBD1 (6 bases). Sequenced sample: peripheral blood. The CDR3 loop is CASSKGRGETTEAFF. The DNA of the CDR3 is TGTGCCAGTAGTAAGGGCAGGGGAGAGACCACTGAAGCTTTCTTT.